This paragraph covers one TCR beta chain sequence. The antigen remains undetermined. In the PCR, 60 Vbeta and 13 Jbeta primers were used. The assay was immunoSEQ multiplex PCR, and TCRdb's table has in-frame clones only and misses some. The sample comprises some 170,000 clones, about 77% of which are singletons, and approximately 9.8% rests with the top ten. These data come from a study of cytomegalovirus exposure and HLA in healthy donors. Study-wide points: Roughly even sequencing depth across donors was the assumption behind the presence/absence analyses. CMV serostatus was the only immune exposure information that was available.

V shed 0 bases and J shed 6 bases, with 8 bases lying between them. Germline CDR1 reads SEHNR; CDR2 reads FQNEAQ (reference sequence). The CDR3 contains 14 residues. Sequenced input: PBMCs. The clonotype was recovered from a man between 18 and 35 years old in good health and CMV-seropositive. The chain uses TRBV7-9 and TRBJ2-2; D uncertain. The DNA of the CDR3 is TGTGCCAGCAGCTTAGCGGAGTCCCCCGGGGAGCTGTTTTTT. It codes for CASSLAESPGELFF.